This entry lists 18 T cell receptor beta chains sequenced from one sample in a study of CD8+ T cells in alopecia areata (dated by TCRdb to 2016 to 2019). The receptor library was made with the immunoSEQ multiplex PCR assay. To provide template for TCR sequencing, every sample had RNA extracted and reverse transcribed into cDNA. This is the immuneACCESS table as TCRdb keeps it, with only in-frame sequences that have V and J called. A part of the clones is gone; compared with another copy, unresolved V genes explain less than half, and the rest is unexplained. This sample has fewer than 90,000 clones in its table, and roughly 51% of those were observed once. The top ten clones comprise about 6% of the sample. The sequenced sample consisted of NKG2D-high CD8+ T cells sorted from blood. In the paper's terms, the cell subset or site label means: sorted CD8+ NKG2D-high blood T cells. All receptors derive from a human donor with alopecia areata.

The table lists this clone with a few counts. This rearrangement joins TRBV29-1 to TRBJ1-2, with 7 nucleotides matching TRBD1. V lost 0 bases and J lost 5; bases outside the gene matches: 6. The CDR3 runs 14 residues. Per germline, CDR1 SQVTM and CDR2 ANQGSEA. The CDR3 loop reads CSVEDPKQGYGYTF. CDR3 bases: TGCAGCGTTGAAGATCCGAAACAGGGGTATGGCTACACCTTC.

V and J are TRBV9 and TRBJ2-1; 11 nucleotides align to TRBD2. CDR1 and CDR2 (germline): SGDLS, YYNGEE. With V trimmed by 3 bases and J by 10 bases, 3 bases remained unmatched. The CDR3 loop spans 13 amino acids. The CDR3 sequence is CASSGLAGLEQFF. The CDR3 nucleotides are TGTGCCAGCAGCGGACTAGCGGGACTCGAGCAGTTCTTC. Variable domain in full (rest from reference TRBV9 and TRBJ2-1): DSGVTQTPKHLITATGQRVTLRCSPRSGDLSVYWYQQSLDQGLQFLIQYYNGEERAKGNILERFSAQQFPDLHSELNLSSLELGDSALYFCASSGLAGLEQFFGPGTRLTVL.

A single count supports this clone. V usage is TRBV29-1 and J usage is TRBJ1-3; D is undetermined. The length of the CDR3 is 15 residues. Trimming took off 1 base at V and 0 bases at J, with 10 bases between the two ends. CDR1 SQVTM and CDR2 ANQGSEA come from the germline V gene. This CDR3 is CSVEAFSYSGNTIYF. CDR3 DNA: TGCAGCGTTGAAGCGTTTAGCTACTCTGGAAACACCATATATTTT.

The chain joins TRBV5-1 to TRBJ2-3, with unresolved D. CDR1 is SGHRS, CDR2 YFSETQ, per germline. The CDR3 runs to 15 residues. With 0 bases removed from V and 5 bases from J, the gap between germline ends came to 13 bases. The CDR3 DNA reads TGCGCCAGCAGCTTGGTTGGTAGTTCAGAAGATACGCAGTATTTT. Its protein is CASSLVGSSEDTQYF.

The chain carries TRBV9 and TRBJ2-6; D is possibly TRBD1 (6 bases). Trimming took 5 bases from V and 4 from J, leaving 10 bases between them. CDR1 SGDLS and CDR2 YYNGEE come from the germline V gene. This CDR3 is built from 14 residues. The CDR3 nucleotides read TGTGCCAGCAGACAGGGTTCCGGGGCCAACGTCCTGACTTTC. It translates to CASRQGSGANVLTF.

This clone has a single count. The chain couples TRBV29-1 to TRBJ2-5; D gene uncertain. TRBJ2-7 explains the end of the DNA better; the J call may be wrong. This CDR3 is 13 amino acids long. In germline, CDR1 is SQVTM, CDR2 ANQGSEA. Written as DNA, the CDR3 is TGCAGCGCAAGGACGGGCAGGTCCTACGAGCAGTACTTC. The encoded protein is CSARTGRSYEQYF.

The V and J genes are TRBV23-1 and TRBJ2-6; D is unclear. TRBV23-1 is known as an ORF, though its function is uncertain. Between the trimmed V and J ends, which lost 10 bases and 0 bases, there was a span of 10 bases. The CDR3 runs to 14 residues. CDR3 amino acids: CATARASGANVLTF. The CDR3 coding sequence is TGCGCCACCGCCCGGGCCTCTGGGGCCAACGTCCTGACTTTC.

This clone was seen a handful of times. The chain has TRBV29-1 and TRBJ2-5; no definite D call. The CDR3 covers 12 residues. Germline V lookup: CDR1 SQVTM, CDR2 ANQGSEA. V lost 3 bases to trimming and J lost 4 bases, with 9 bases between them. This chain's CDR3 is CSVDGTPETQYF. The CDR3 DNA reads as TGCAGCGTTGATGGAACCCCAGAGACCCAGTACTTC.

In DNA, the CDR3 is TGTGCCAGCAGCTTAGGCGGCCAGGGAGGACGTCAGCCCCAGCATTTT. Translating it yields CASSLGGQGGRQPQHF. The chain uses TRBV7-9 and TRBJ1-5, with D maybe TRBD1 (5 bases). Germline CDR1 is SEHNR and CDR2 is FQNEAQ (reference sequence). The CDR3 length is 16 residues. V gave up 1 base and J gave up 6 bases, with 16 bases separating them. The variable domain in full, with the rest retrieved from reference TRBV7-9 and TRBJ1-5, is DTGVSQNPRHKITKRGQNVTFRCDPISEHNRLYWYRQTLGQGPEFLTYFQNEAQLEKSRLLSDRFSAERPKGSFSTLEIQRTEQGDSAMYLCASSLGGQGGRQPQHFGDGTRLSIL.

The chain couples TRBV2 to TRBJ2-3; 8 nucleotides match TRBD2. V was pared by 7 bases and J by 4 bases, with 7 bases of the junction left unmatched. Germline V gene sequence: CDR1 SNHLY, CDR2 FYNNEI. This CDR3 is 14 amino acids long. The CDR3 protein is CASINRGGPDTQYF. CDR3 coding DNA: TGTGCCAGCATTAACCGGGGGGGCCCAGATACGCAGTATTTT.

There are a few counts of this clone. The rearrangement uses TRBV29-1 and TRBJ2-5, with D possibly TRBD2 on 6 matching bases. The CDR3 has 13 amino acids. In germline, CDR1 is SQVTM, CDR2 ANQGSEA. The V and J ends lost 4 bases and 2 bases respectively, with 11 bases between them. CDR3 nucleotides: TGCAGCGTTGTCGGGCGGGGTCAAGAGACCCAGTACTTC. Its translation is CSVVGRGQETQYF. Filled out from reference TRBV29-1 and TRBJ2-5, the complete variable domain reads SAVISQKPSRDICQRGTSLTIQCQVDSQVTMMFWYRQQPGQSLTLIATANQGSEATYESGFVIDKFPISRPNLTFSTLTVSNMSPEDSSIYLCSVVGRGQETQYFGPGTRLLVL.

This clone occurred a few times. J is TRBJ2-7 and V is TRBV29-1; 7 nucleotides align to TRBD1. Germline CDR1 reads SQVTM; CDR2 reads ANQGSEA. With 4 bases clipped from V and 4 bases from J, the junction kept 4 bases outside the gene matches. This CDR3 contains 12 residues. The CDR3 bases are TGCAGCGTTGGACAGGGATCGTACGAGCAGTACTTC. Translated: CSVGQGSYEQYF.

The chain links TRBV29-1 to TRBJ1-2, with a tentative D call TRBD1 (5 bases). This CDR3 has 15 amino acids. Trimming stripped 7 bases from V and 4 bases from J, with 22 bases between. CDR1 is SQVTM and CDR2 is ANQGSEA in the germline V gene. CDR3 sequence reads: CSALELDTGAYGYTF. The CDR3 DNA sequence: TGCAGCGCACTCGAACTGGACACTGGGGCCTATGGCTACACCTTC.

This clone has more than one count but fewer than ten. The chain employs TRBV7-9 and TRBJ2-1; D unclear. The CDR3 is made up of 11 amino acids. Germline CDR1 is SEHNR and CDR2 is FQNEAQ (reference sequence). Trimming shortened V by 3 bases and J by 9 bases, and 6 bases separated the two germline ends. The chain's CDR3 is CASSFMAEQFF. The CDR3 DNA reads TGTGCCAGCAGCTTTATGGCTGAGCAGTTCTTC. Combining the CDR3 with reference TRBV7-9 and TRBJ2-1 gives the whole variable domain DTGVSQNPRHKITKRGQNVTFRCDPISEHNRLYWYRQTLGQGPEFLTYFQNEAQLEKSRLLSDRFSAERPKGSFSTLEIQRTEQGDSAMYLCASSFMAEQFFGPGTRLTVL.

This chain uses TRBV30 with TRBJ2-5; D unclear. V was pared by 2 bases and J by 5 bases, with 18 bases between. The CDR3 runs 15 residues. Germline CDR1 GTSNPN, CDR2 SVGIG (reference sequence). CDR3 sequence (DNA): TGTGCCTGGAGTAATAAACTCGCGCTGTTGGAGACCCAGTACTTC. It translates to CAWSNKLALLETQYF.

V usage is TRBV5-4 and J usage is TRBJ2-5; TRBD2 matches at 9 bases. The J call may be faulty, since TRBJ2-7 better matches the DNA end. The CDR3 consists of 16 residues. Germline loops: CDR1 SGHNT, CDR2 YYREEE (reference sequence). The CDR3 loop reads CASSSLGTSRAREQYF. CDR3 in DNA: TGTGCCAGCAGCTCCTTGGGGACTAGCAGGGCGCGCGAGCAGTACTTC.

The chain couples TRBV29-1 to TRBJ2-7, with 8 nucleotides matching TRBD2. The V gene end was trimmed by 6 bases and the J gene end by 2 bases; junction bases not matched to a gene: 9. The CDR3 is 14 amino acids. The germline gives CDR1 SQVTM, CDR2 ANQGSEA. The CDR3 loop is CSVGGDNKTYEQYF. The CDR3 DNA reads TGCAGCGTCGGGGGGGACAATAAGACCTACGAGCAGTACTTC.

The sample holds many counts of this clone. The chain has TRBV28 and TRBJ1-1, with 10 bases identical to TRBD1. Trimming removed 5 bases from V and 4 bases from J; junction bases left unmatched: 4. Per germline, CDR1 MDHEN and CDR2 SYDVKM. The CDR3 totals 14 residues. In nucleotides, the CDR3 is TGTGCCAGCAGTACTCGGACAGGGGGCACTGAAGCTTTCTTT. The encoded protein is CASSTRTGGTEAFF.